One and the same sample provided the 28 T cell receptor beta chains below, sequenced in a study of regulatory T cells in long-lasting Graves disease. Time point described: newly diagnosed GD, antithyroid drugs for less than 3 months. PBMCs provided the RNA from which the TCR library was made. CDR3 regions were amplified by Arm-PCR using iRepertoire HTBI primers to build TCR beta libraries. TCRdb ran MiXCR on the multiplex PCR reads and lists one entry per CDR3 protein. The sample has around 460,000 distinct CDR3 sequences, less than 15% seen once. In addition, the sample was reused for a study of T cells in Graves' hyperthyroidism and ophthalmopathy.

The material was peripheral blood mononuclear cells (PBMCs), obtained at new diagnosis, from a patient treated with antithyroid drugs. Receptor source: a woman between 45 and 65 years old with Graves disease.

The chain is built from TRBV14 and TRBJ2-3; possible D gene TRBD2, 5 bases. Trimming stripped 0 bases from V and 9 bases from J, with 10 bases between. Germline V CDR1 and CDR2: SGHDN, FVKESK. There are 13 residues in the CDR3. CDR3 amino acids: CASSQDSGVTQYF. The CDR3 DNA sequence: TGTGCCAGCAGCCAAGATTCCGGGGTAACGCAGTATTTT.

The CDR3, as DNA: TGTGCCGCCACTAGCGGGACGCGTTACAATGAGCAGTTCTTC. Its protein product is CAATSGTRYNEQFF. V is TRBV10-3 and J is TRBJ2-1; TRBD2 matches at 10 bases. The CDR3 is 14 amino acids. The V gene end was trimmed by 11 bases and the J gene end by 4 bases; junction bases not matched to a gene: 8. The germline CDR1 and CDR2 sequences are ENHRY and SYGVKD.

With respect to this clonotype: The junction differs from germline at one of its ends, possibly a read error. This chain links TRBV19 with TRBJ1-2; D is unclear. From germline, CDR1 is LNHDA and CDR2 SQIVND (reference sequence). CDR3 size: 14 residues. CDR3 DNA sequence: TGTGCCAGTAGCCCAGGACCAGCTAACTATGGCCACACCTTC. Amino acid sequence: CASSPGPANYGHTF.

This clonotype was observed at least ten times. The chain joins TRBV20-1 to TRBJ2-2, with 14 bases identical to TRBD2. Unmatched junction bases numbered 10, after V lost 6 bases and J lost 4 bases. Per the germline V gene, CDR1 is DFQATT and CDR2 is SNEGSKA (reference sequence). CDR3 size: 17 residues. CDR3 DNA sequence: TGCAGTGCCACCCGAGGACTAGCGGGAGGTATCACCGGGGAGCTGTTTTTT. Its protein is CSATRGLAGGITGELFF.

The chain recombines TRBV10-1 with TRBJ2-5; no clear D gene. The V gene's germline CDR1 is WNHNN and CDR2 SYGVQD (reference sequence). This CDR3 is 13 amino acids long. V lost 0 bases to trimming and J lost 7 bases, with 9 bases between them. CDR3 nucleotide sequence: TGCGCCAGCAGTGAGTCCGCCGGTGCGACCCAGTACTTC. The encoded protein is CASSESAGATQYF.

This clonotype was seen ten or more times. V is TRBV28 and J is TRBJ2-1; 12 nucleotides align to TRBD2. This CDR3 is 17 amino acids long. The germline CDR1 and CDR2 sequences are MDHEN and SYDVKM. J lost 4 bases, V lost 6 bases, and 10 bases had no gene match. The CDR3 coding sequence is TGTGCCAGCAGGCCGACTAGCGGGAGTAGGTTATACAATGAGCAGTTCTTC. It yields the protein CASRPTSGSRLYNEQFF.

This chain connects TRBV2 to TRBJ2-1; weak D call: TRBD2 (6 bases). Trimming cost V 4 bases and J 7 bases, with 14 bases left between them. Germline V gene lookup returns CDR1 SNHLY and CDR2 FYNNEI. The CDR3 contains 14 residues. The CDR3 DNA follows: TGTGCCAGCAGTGCAGCTAATCGGGAGAATGAGCAGTTCTTC. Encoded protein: CASSAANRENEQFF.

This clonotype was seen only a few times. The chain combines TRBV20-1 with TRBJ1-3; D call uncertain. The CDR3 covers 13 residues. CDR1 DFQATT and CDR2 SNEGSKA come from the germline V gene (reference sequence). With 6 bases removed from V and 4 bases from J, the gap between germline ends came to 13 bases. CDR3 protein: CSAETRTGNTIYF. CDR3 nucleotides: TGCAGTGCCGAGACCAGGACCGGAAACACCATATATTTT.

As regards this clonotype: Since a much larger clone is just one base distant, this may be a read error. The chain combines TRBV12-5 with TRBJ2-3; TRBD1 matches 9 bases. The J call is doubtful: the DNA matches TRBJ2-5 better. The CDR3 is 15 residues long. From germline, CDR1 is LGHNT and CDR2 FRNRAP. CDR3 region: CASGFQDRGREAQYF. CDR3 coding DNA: TGTGCTAGTGGTTTCCAGGACAGGGGTAGAGAGGCCCAGTACTTC.

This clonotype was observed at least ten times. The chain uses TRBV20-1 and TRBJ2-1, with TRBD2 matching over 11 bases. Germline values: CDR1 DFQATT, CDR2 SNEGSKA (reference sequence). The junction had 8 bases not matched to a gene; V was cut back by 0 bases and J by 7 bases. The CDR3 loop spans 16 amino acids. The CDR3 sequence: CSARDLSGRAGNEQFF. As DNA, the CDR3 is TGCAGTGCTAGAGACCTTAGCGGGAGGGCCGGGAATGAGCAGTTCTTC.

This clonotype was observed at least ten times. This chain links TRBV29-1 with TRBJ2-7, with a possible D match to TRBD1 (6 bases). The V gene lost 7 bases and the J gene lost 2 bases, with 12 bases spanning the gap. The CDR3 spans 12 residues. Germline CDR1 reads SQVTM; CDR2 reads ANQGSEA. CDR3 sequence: CSAATGTYEQYF. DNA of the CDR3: TGCAGCGCCGCGACAGGAACCTACGAGCAGTACTTC.

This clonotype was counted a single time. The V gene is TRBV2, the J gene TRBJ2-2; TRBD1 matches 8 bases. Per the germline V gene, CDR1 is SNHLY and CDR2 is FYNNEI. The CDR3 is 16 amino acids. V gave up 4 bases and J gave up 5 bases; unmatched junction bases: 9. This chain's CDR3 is CASSAHFQGATGELFF. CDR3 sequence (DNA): TGTGCCAGCAGTGCGCACTTCCAGGGGGCGACCGGGGAGCTGTTTTTT.

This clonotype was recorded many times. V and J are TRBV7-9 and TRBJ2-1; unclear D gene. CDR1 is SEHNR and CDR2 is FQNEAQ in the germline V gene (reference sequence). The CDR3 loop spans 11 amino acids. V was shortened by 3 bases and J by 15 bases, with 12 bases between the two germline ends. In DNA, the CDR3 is TGTGCCAGCAGCTTTTCGGATAAAATGTTCTTC. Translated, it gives CASSFSDKMFF. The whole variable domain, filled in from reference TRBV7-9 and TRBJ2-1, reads DTGVSQNPRHKITKRGQNVTFRCDPISEHNRLYWYRQTLGQGPEFLTYFQNEAQLEKSRLLSDRFSAERPKGSFSTLEIQRTEQGDSAMYLCASSFSDKMFFGPGTRLTVL.

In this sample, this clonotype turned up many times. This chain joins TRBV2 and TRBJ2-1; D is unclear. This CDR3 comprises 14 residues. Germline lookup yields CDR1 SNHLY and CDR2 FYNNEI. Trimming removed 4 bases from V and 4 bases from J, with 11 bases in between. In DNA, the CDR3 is TGTGCCAGCAGTGGGGCGTCAGTTTACAATGAGCAGTTCTTC. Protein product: CASSGASVYNEQFF.

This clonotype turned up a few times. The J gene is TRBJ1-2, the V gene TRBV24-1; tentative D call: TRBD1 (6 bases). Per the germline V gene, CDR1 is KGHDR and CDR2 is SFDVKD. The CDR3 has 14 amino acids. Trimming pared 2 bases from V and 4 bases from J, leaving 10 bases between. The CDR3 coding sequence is TGTGCCACCAGTGATTCCAGGGGAGGCTATGGCTACACCTTC. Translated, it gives CATSDSRGGYGYTF.

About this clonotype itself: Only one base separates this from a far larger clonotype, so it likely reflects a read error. DNA for the CDR3: TGTGCCAGCAGCTGGGACAGGGAAGATGGCTACACCTTC. Translating gives CASSWDREDGYTF. The gene calls are TRBV5-8 and TRBJ1-2; TRBD1 matches at 9 bases. After removal of 3 bases from V and 6 bases from J, the junction contained 3 bases not matched to a gene. The CDR3 spans 13 residues. Germline lookup yields CDR1 SGHTS and CDR2 YDEGEE.

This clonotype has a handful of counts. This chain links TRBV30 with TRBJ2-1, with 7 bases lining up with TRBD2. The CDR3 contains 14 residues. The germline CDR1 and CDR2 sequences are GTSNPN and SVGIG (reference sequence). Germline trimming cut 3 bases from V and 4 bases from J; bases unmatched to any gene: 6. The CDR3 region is CAWRRLADYNEQFF. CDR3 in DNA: TGTGCCTGGAGGAGGCTAGCGGATTACAATGAGCAGTTCTTC.

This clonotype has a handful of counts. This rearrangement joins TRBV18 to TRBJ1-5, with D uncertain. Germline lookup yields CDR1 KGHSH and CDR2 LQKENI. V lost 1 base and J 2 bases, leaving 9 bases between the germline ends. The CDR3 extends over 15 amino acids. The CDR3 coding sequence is TGTGCCAGCTCACCACGAGGGCTCGGCAATCAGCCCCAGCATTTT. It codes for CASSPRGLGNQPQHF.

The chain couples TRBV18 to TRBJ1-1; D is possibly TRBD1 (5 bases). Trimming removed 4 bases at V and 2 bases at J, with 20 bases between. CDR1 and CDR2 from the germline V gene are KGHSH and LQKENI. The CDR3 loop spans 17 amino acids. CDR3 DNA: TGTGCCAGCTCACTTCACTTATTGGGGGGAGAAAACACTGAAGCTTTCTTT. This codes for CASSLHLLGGENTEAFF.

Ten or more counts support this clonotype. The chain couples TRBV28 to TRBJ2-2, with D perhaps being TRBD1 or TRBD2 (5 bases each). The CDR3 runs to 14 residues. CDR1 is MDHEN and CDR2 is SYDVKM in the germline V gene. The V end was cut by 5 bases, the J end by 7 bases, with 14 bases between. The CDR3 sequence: CASSPGPSVGELFF. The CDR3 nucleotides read TGTGCCAGCAGTCCGGGACCATCCGTCGGGGAGCTGTTTTTT.

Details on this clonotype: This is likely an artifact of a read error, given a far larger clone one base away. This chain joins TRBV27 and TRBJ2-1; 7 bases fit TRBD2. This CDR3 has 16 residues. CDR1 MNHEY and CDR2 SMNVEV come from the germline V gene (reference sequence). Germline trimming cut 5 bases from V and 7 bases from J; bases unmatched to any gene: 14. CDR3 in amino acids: CASSDFPRTSPNEQFF. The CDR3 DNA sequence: TGTGCCAGCAGTGATTTCCCCCGGACTAGTCCTAATGAGCAGTTCTTC.

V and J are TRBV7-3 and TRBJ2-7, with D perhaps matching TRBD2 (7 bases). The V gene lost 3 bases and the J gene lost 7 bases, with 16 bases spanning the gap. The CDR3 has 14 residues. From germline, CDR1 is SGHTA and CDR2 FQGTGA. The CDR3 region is CASSFGGGGREQYF. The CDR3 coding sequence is TGTGCCAGCAGCTTCGGTGGGGGGGGGCGGGAGCAGTACTTC.

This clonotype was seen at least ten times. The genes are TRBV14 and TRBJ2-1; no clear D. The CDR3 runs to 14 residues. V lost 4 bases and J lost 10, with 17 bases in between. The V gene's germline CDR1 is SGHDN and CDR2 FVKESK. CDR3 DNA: TGTGCCAGCAGCCGATCCGGTATCCGGCACGAGCAGTTCTTC. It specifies CASSRSGIRHEQFF.

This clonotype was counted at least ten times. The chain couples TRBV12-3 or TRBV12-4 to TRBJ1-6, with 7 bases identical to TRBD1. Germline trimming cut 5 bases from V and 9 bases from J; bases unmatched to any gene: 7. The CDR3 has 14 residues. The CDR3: CASSPGTAFSPLHF. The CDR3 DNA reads TGTGCCAGCAGTCCCGGGACAGCGTTTTCACCCCTCCACTTT.

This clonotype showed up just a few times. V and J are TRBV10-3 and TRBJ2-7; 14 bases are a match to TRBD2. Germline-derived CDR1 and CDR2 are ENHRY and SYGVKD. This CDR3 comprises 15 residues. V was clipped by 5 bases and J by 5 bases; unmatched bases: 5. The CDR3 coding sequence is TGTGCCATCAGTAAGGGACTAGCGGGAGTAAACGAGCAGTACTTC. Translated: CAISKGLAGVNEQYF.

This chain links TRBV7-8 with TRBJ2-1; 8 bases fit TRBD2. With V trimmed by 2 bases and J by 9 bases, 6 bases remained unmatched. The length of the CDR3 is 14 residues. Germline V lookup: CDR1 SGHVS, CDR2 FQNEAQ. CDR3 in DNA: TGTGCCAGCAGCTTACCGGGAGGGCCAGGTGAGCAGTTCTTC. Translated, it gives CASSLPGGPGEQFF.

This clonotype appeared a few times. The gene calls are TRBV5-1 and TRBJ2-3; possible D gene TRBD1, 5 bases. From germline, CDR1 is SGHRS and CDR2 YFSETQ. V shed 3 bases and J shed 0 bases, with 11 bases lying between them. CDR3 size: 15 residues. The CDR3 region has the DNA TGCGCCAGCAGCTCGACAGTTTCAAGCACAGATACGCAGTATTTT. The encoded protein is CASSSTVSSTDTQYF.

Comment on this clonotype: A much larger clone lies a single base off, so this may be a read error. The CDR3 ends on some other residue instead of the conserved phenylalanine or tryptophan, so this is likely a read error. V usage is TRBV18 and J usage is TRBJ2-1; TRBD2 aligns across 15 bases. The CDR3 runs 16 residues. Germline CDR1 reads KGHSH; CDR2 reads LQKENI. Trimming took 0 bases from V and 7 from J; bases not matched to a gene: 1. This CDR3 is CASSPPGTSGRNEQFC. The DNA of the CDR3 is TGTGCCAGCTCACCACCGGGGACTAGCGGGAGGAATGAGCAGTTCTGC.